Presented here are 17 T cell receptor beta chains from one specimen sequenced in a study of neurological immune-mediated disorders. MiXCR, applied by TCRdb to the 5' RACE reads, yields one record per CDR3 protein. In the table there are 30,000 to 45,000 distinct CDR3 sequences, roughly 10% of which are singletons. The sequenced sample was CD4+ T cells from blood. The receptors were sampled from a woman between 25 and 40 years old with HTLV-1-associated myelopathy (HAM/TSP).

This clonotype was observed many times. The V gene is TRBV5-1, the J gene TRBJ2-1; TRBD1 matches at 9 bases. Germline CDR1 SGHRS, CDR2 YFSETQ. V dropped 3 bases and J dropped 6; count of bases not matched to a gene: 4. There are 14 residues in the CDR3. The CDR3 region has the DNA TGCGCCAGCAGCTGGGACAGGGCTACCAATGAGCAGTTCTTC. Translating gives CASSWDRATNEQFF.

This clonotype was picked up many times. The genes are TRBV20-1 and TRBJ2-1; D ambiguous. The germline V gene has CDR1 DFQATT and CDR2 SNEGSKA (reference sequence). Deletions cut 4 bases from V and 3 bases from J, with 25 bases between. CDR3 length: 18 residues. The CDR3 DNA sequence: TGCAGTGCTACCCCCATCGACCTTAAGCGCCCACTCTACAATGAGCAGTTCTTC. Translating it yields CSATPIDLKRPLYNEQFF.

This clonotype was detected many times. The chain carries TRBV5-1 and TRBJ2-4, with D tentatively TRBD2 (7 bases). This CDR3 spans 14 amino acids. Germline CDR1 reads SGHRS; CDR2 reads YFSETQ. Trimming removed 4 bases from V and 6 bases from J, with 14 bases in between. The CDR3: CASSTGGQGNIQYF. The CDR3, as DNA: TGCGCCAGCAGCACGGGGGGCCAGGGAAACATTCAGTACTTC.

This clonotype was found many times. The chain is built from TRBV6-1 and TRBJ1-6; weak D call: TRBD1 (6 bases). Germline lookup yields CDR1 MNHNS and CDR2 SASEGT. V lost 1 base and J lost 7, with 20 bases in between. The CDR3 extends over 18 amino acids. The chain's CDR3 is CASSEGSSFGGANSPLHF. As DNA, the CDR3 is TGTGCCAGCAGTGAAGGGTCATCGTTCGGGGGCGCGAATTCACCCCTCCACTTT.

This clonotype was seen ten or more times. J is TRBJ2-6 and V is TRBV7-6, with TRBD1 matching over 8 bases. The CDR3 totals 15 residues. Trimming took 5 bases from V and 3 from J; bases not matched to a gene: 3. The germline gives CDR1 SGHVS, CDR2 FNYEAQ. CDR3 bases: TGTGCCAGCAGCATTGGGACAGGTGGGGCCAACGTCCTGACTTTC. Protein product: CASSIGTGGANVLTF.

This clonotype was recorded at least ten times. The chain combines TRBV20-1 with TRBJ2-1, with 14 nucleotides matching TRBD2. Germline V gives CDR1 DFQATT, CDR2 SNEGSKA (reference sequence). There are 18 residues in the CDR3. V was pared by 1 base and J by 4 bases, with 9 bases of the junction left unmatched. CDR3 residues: CSARGPGLAGGRYNEQFF. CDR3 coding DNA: TGCAGTGCTAGAGGACCAGGACTAGCGGGGGGCCGTTACAATGAGCAGTTCTTC.

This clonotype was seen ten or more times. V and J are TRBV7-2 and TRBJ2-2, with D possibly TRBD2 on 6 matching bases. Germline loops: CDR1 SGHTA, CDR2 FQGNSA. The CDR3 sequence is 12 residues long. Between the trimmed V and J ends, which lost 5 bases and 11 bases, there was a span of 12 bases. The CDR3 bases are TGTGCCAGCAGCCTGGCGGGGATAGAGCTGTTTTTT. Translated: CASSLAGIELFF.

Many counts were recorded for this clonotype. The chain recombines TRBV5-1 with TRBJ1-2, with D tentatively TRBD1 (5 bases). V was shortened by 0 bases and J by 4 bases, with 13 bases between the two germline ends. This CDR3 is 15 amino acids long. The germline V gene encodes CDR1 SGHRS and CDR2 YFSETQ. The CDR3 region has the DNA TGCGCCAGCAGCTTGGAATGGGGGTCCGTCTATGGCTACACCTTC. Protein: CASSLEWGSVYGYTF.

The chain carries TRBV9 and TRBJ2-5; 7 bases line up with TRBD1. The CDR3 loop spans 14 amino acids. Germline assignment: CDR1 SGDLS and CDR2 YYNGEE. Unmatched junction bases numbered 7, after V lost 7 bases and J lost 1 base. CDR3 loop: CASSRDSLQETQYF. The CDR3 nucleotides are TGTGCCAGCTCACGGGACAGCCTCCAAGAGACCCAGTACTTC.

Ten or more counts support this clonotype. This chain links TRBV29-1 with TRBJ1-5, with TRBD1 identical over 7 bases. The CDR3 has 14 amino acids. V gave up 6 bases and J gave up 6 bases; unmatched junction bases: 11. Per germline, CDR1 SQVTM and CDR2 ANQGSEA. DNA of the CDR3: TGCAGCGTATCGACAGGGCTGAACTCTCAGCCCCAGCATTTT. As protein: CSVSTGLNSQPQHF.

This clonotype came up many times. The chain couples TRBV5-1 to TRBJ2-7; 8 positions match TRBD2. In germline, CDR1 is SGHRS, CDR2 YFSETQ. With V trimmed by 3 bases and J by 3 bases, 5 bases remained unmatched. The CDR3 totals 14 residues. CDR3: CASSSGTRSYEQYF. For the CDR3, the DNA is TGCGCCAGCAGCTCCGGGACTAGGAGCTACGAGCAGTACTTC. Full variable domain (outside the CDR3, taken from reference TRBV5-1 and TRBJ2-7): KAGVTQTPRYLIKTRGQQVTLSCSPISGHRSVSWYQQTPGQGLQFLFEYFSETQRNKGNFPGRFSGRQFSNSRSEMNVSTLELGDSALYLCASSSGTRSYEQYFGPGTRLTVT.

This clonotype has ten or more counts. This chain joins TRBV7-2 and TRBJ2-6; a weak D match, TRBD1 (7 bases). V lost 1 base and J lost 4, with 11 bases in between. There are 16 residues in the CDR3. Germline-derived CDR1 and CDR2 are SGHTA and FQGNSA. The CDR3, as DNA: TGTGCCAGCAGCTTAGGTCCAGGGGGGGGGGCCAACGTCCTGACTTTC. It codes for CASSLGPGGGANVLTF.

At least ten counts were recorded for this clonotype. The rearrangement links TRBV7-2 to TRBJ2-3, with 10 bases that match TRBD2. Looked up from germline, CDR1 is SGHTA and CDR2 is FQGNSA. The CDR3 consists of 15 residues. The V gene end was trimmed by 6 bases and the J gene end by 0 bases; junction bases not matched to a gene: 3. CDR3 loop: CASRTSGYSTDTQYF. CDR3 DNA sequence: TGTGCCAGCAGGACTAGCGGGTATAGCACAGATACGCAGTATTTT.

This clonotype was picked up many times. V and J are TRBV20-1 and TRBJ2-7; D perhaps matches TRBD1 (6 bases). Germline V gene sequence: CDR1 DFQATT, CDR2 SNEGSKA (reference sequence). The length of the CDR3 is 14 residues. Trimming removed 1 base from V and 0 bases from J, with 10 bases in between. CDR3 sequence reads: CSARGDKSSYEQYF. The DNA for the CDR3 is TGCAGTGCTAGAGGGGACAAGAGCTCCTACGAGCAGTACTTC.

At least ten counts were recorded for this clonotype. The CDR3 sequence: CASSPRQGSFTGELFF. In DNA, the CDR3 is TGTGCCAGCAGCCCCCGACAGGGGAGTTTCACCGGGGAGCTGTTTTTT. The V call is TRBV5-5, the J call TRBJ2-2, with 8 bases fitting TRBD1. Germline V CDR1 and CDR2: SGHKS, YYEKEE (reference sequence). This CDR3 contains 16 residues. V trimming: 4 bases; J trimming: 4 bases; junction bases outside the gene matches: 9.

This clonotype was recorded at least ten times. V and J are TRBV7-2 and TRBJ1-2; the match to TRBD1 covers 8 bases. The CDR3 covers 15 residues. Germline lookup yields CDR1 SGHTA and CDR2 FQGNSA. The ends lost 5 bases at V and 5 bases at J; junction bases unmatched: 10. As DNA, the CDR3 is TGTGCCAGCAGCCTCCCTTGGACAGGGCTTTATGGCTACACCTTC. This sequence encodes CASSLPWTGLYGYTF.

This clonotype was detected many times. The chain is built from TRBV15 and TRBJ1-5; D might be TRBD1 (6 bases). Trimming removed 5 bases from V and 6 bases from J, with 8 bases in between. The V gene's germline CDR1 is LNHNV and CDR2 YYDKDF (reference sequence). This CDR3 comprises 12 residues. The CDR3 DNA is TGTGCCACCAGCCAGGGGTTTCAGCCCCAGCATTTT. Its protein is CATSQGFQPQHF.